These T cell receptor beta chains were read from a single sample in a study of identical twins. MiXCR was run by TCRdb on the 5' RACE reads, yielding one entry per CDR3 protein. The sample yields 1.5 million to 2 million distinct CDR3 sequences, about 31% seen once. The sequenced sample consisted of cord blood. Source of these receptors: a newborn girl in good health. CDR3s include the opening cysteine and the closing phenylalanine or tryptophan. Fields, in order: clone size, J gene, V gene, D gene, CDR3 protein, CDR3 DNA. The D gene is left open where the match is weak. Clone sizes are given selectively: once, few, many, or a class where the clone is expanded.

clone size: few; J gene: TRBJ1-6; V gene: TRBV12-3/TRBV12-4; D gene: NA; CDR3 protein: CASSFGGLSYSPLHF; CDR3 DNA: TGTGCCAGCAGTTTTGGGGGGTTGTCTTACTCACCCCTCCACTTT
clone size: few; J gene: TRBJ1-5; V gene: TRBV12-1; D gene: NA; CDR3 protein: CASSPPPDRVRNQPQHF; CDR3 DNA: TGTGCCAGCAGCCCCCCACCGGACAGGGTACGCAATCAGCCCCAGCATTTT
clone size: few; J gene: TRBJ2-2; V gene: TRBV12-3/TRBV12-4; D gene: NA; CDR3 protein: CASSWGPKRAGELFF; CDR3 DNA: TGTGCCAGCAGTTGGGGTCCCAAGCGGGCCGGGGAGCTGTTTTTT
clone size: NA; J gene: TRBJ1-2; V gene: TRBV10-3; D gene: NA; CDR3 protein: CAISEPGIGYDYTF; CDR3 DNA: TGTGCCATCAGTGAGCCAGGGATAGGCTATGACTACACCTTC
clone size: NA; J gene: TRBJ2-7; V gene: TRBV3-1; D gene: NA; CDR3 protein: CASSRTSNSYEQYF; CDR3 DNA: TGTGCCAGCAGCCGAACTAGCAACTCCTACGAGCAGTACTTC
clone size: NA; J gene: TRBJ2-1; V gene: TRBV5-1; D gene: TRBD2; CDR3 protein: CASSLPLSAGGYNEQFF; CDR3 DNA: TGCGCCAGCAGCTTGCCCCTTTCAGCGGGAGGATACAATGAGCAGTTCTTC
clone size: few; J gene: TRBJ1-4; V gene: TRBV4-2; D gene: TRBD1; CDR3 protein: CASSQAAQGAGEKLFF; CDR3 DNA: TGTGCCAGCAGCCAAGCGGCGCAGGGGGCGGGTGAAAAACTGTTTTTT
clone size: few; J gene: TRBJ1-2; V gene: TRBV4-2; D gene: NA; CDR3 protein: CACSQEGGRLYGYTF; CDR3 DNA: TGTGCCTGCAGCCAAGAGGGGGGGCGGCTGTATGGCTACACCTTC
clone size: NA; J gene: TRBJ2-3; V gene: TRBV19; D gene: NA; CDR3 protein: CASSIRTVPGLAPDTQYF; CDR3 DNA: TGTGCCAGTAGTATCCGGACAGTACCGGGGCTAGCACCAGATACGCAGTATTTT
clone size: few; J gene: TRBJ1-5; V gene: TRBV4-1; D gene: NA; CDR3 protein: CASSQVAGVNQPQHF; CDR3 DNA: TGCGCCAGCAGCCAAGTCGCAGGGGTCAATCAGCCCCAGCATTTT
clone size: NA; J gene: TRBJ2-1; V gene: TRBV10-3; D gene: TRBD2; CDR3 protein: CAISVLAGGYNEQFF; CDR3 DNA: TGTGCCATCAGCGTACTAGCGGGAGGGTACAATGAGCAGTTCTTC
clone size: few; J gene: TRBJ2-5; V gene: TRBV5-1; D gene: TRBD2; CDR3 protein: CASSFGASGGSQETQYF; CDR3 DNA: TGCGCCAGCAGCTTTGGGGCTAGCGGGGGGTCTCAAGAGACCCAGTACTTC
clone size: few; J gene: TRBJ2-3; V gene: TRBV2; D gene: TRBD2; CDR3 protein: CASKLAGAVDTQYF; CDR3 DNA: TGTGCCAGCAAGCTAGCGGGAGCAGTAGATACGCAGTATTTT
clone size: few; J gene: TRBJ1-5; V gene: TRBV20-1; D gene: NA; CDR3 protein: CSARIDSGHGQPQHF; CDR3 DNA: TGCAGTGCTAGAATCGACAGCGGGCACGGGCAGCCCCAGCATTTT
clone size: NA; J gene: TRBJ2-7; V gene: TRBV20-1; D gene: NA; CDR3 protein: CSASPGRHYEQYF; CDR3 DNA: TGCAGTGCTAGCCCGGGACGACACTACGAGCAGTACTTC
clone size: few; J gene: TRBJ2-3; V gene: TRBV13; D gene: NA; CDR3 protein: CASSLRTSRADTQYF; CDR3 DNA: TGTGCCAGCAGCCTGCGGACGAGTAGGGCAGATACGCAGTATTTT
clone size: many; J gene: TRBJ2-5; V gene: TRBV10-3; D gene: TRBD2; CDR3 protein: CAISVAGQETQYF; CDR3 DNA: TGTGCCATCAGTGTAGCGGGGCAAGAGACCCAGTACTTC
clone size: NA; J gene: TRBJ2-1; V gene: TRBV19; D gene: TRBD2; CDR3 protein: CASIPTSASYNEQFF; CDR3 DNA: TGTGCCAGTATCCCGACTAGCGCCTCCTACAATGAGCAGTTCTTC
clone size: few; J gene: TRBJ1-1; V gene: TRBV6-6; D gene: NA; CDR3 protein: CASSSTRGTEAFF; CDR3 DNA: TGTGCCAGCAGTTCCACCAGGGGAACTGAAGCTTTCTTT
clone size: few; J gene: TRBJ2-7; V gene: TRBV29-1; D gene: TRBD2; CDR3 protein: CSVVTSGSPYEQYF; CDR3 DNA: TGCAGCGTCGTGACTAGCGGGAGCCCCTACGAGCAGTACTTC
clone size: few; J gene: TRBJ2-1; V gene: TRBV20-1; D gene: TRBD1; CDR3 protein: CSALIRGNEQFF; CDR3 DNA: TGCAGTGCTCTTATCAGGGGGAATGAGCAGTTCTTC
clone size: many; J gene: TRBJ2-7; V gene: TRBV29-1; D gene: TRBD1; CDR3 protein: CSVGQPTYEQYF; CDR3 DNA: TGCAGCGTGGGACAGCCAACCTACGAGCAGTACTTC
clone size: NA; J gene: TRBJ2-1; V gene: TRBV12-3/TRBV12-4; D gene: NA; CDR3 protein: CASSFTGKSNEQFF; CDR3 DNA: TGTGCCAGCAGTTTTACAGGGAAAAGCAATGAGCAGTTCTTC
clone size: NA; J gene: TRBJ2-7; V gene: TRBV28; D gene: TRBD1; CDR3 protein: CASSFLGTGAYEQYF; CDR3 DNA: TGTGCCAGCAGTTTCCTCGGGACAGGGGCCTACGAGCAGTACTTC
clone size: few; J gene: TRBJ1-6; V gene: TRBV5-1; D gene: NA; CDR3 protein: CASTLGTAYNSPLHF; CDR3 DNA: TGCGCCAGCACCTTGGGTACGGCCTATAATTCACCCCTCCACTTT
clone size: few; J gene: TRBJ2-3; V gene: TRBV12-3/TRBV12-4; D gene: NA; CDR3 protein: CASRSLAEEYF; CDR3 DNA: TGTGCCAGCAGGTCCTTAGCCGAGGAGTATTTT